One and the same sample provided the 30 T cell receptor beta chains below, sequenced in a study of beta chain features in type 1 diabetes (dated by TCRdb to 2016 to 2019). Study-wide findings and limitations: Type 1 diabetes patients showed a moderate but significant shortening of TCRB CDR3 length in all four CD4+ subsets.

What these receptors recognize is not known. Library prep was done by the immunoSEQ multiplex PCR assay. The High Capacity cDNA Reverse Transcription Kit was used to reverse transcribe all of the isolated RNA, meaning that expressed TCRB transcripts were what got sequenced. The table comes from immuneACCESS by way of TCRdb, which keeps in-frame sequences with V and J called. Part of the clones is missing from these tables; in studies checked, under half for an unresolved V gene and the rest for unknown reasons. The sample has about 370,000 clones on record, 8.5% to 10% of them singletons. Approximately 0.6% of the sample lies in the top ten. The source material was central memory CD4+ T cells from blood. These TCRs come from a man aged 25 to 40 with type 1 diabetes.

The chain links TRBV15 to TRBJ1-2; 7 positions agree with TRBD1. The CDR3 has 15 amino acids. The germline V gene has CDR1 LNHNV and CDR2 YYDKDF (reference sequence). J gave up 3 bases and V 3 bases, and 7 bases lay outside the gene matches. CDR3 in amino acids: CATSSKGQVDYGYTF. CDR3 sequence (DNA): TGTGCCACCAGCAGCAAAGGACAGGTGGACTATGGCTACACCTTC.

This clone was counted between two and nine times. DNA for the CDR3: TGTGCCAGCAGCTTAGCGTCGACTAGGGAGCAAGAGACCCAGTACTTC. It encodes CASSLASTREQETQYF. The chain links TRBV7-9 to TRBJ2-5, with D possibly TRBD2 on 6 matching bases. Trimming took 0 bases from V and 2 from J, leaving 13 bases between them. Per germline, CDR1 SEHNR and CDR2 FQNEAQ (reference sequence). The CDR3 consists of 16 residues. The full variable domain, rest sourced from reference TRBV7-9 and TRBJ2-5, is DTGVSQNPRHKITKRGQNVTFRCDPISEHNRLYWYRQTLGQGPEFLTYFQNEAQLEKSRLLSDRFSAERPKGSFSTLEIQRTEQGDSAMYLCASSLASTREQETQYFGPGTRLLVL.

CDR3 nucleotide sequence: TGTGCCAGTAGTACCCGGACAGGAGCCAACTACGAGCAGTACTTC. Residues: CASSTRTGANYEQYF. The V and J genes are TRBV19 and TRBJ2-7, with TRBD1 identical over 7 bases. The junction had 9 bases not matched to a gene; V was cut back by 4 bases and J by 3 bases. The CDR3 runs to 15 residues. The germline V gene has CDR1 LNHDA and CDR2 SQIVND (reference sequence).

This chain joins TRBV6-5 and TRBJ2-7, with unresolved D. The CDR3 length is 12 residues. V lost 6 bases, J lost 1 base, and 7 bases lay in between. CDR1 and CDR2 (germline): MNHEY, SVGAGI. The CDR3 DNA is TGTGCCAGCAGGGCGGAGTCCTACGAGCAGTACTTC. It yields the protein CASRAESYEQYF.

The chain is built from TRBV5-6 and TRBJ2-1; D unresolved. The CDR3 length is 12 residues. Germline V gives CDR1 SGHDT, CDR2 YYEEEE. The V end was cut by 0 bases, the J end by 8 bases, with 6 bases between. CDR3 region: CASSLGWDEQFF. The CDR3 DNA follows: TGTGCCAGCAGCTTGGGCTGGGATGAGCAGTTCTTC.

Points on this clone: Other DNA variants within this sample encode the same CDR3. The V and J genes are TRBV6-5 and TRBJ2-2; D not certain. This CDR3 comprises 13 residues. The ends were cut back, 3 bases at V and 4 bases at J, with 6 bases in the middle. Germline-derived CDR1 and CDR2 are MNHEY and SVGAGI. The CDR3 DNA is TGTGCCAGCAGTTATCGGGTCACCGGGGAGCTGTTTTTT. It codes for CASSYRVTGELFF.

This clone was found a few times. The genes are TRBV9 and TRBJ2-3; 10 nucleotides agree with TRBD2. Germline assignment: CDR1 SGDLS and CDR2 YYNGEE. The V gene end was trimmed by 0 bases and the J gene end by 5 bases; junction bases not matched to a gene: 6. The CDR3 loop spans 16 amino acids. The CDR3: CASSVELAGIGDTQYF. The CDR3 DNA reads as TGTGCCAGCAGCGTAGAACTAGCGGGAATTGGAGATACGCAGTATTTT.

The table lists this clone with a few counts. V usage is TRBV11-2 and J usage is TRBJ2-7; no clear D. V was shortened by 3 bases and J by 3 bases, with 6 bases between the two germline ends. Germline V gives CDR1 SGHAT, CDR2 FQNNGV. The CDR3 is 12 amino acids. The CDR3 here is CASSFAYYEQYF. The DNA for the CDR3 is TGTGCCAGCAGCTTTGCATACTACGAGCAGTACTTC.

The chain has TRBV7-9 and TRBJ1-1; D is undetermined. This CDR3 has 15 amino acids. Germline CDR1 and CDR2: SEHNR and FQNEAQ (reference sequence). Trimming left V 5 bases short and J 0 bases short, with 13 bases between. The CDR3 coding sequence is TGTGCCAGCAGCCCCAAACAGAGACTGAACACTGAAGCTTTCTTT. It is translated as CASSPKQRLNTEAFF. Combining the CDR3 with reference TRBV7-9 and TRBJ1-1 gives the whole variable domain DTGVSQNPRHKITKRGQNVTFRCDPISEHNRLYWYRQTLGQGPEFLTYFQNEAQLEKSRLLSDRFSAERPKGSFSTLEIQRTEQGDSAMYLCASSPKQRLNTEAFFGQGTRLTVV.

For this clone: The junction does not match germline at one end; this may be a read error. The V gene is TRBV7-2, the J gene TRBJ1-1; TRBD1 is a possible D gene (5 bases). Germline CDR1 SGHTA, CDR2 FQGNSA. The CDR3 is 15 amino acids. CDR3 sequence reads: CASSQDLQGATEAFF. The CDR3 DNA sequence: TGCGCCAGCAGCCAAGATCTCCAGGGAGCCACTGAAGCTTTCTTT.

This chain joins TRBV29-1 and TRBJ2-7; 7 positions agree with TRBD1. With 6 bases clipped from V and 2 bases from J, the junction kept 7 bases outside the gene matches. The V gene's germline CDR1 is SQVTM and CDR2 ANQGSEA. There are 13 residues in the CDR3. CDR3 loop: CSVITGQTYEQYF. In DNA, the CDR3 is TGCAGCGTGATAACGGGACAGACCTACGAGCAGTACTTC.

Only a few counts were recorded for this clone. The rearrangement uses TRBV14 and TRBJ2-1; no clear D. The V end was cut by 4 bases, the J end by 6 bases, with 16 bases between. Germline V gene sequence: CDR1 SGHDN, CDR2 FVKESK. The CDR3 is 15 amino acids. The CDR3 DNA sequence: TGTGCCAGCAGCCCGGACCACCGGCCGCGCAATGAGCAGTTCTTC. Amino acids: CASSPDHRPRNEQFF.

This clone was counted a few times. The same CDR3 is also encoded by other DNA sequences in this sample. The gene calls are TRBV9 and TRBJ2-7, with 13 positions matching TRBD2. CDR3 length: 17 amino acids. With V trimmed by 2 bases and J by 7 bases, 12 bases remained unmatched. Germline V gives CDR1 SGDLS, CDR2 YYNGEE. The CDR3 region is CASSVSGTSGAGGEQYF. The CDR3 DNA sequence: TGTGCCAGCAGCGTTTCTGGGACTAGCGGGGCCGGGGGAGAGCAGTACTTC.

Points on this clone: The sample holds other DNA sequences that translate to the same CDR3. The CDR3 nucleotides read TGCGCCAGCAGCTTGCAGAGCTCTGGGGCCAACGTCCTGACTTTC. It translates to CASSLQSSGANVLTF. This chain uses TRBV5-1 with TRBJ2-6; unclear D gene. This CDR3 is built from 15 residues. V lost 1 base to trimming and J lost 0 bases, with 5 bases between them. Germline V gene sequence: CDR1 SGHRS, CDR2 YFSETQ.

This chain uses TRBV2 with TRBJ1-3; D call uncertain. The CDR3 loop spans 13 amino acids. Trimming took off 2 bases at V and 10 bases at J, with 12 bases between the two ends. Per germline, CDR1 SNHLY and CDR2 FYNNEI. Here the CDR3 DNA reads TGTGCCAGCAGTGAATGGTTCCAAGGGACCATATATTTT. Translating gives CASSEWFQGTIYF.

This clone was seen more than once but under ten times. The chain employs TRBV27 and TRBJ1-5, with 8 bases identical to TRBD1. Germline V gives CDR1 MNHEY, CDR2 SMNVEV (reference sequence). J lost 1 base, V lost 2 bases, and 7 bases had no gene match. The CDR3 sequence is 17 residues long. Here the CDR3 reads CASSLLPTGESNQPQHF. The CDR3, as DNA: TGTGCCAGCAGTTTACTCCCGACAGGGGAGAGCAATCAGCCCCAGCATTTT.

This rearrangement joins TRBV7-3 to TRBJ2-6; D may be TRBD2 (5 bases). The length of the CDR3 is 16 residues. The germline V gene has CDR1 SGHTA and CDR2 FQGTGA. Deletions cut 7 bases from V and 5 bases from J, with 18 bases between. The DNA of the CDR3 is TGTGCCAGCAACCCCCTAGAGGGTTCTAGGGCCAACGTCCTGACTTTC. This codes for CASNPLEGSRANVLTF.

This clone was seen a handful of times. CDR3 sequence (DNA): TGTGCCAGCAGCATCCTCATGGGGTCCTCCTACGAGCAGTACTTC. It yields the protein CASSILMGSSYEQYF. This sequence joins TRBV5-4 and TRBJ2-7; D is unresolved. The CDR3 has 15 residues. Germline lookup yields CDR1 SGHNT and CDR2 YYREEE (reference sequence). Deletions cut 4 bases from V and 0 bases from J, with 14 bases between.

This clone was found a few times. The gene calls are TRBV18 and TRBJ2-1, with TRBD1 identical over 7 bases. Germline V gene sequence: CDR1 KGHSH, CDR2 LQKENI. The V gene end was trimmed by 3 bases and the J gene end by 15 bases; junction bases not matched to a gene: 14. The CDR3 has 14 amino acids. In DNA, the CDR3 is TGTGCCAGCTCACCTAGACAGGGAGTGGACTCGGGGTTCTTC. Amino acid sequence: CASSPRQGVDSGFF.

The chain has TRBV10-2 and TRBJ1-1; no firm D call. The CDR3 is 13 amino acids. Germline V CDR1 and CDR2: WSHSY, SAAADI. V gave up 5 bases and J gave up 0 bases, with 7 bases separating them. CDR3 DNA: TGCGCCAGCAGTCGGACGGTGAACACTGAAGCTTTCTTT. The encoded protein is CASSRTVNTEAFF.

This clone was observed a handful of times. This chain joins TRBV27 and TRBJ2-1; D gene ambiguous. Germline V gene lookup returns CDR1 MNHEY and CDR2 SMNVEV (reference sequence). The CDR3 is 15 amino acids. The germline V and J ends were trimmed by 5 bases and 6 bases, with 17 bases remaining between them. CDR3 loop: CASSLMGLSGNEQFF. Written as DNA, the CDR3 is TGTGCCAGCAGTCTAATGGGGTTGTCGGGCAATGAGCAGTTCTTC.

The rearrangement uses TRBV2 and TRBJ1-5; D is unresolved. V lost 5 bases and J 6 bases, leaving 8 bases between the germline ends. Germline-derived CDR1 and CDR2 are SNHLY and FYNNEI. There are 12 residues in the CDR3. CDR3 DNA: TGTGCCAGCAGTTTTTCGGGTCAGCCCCAGCATTTT. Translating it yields CASSFSGQPQHF.

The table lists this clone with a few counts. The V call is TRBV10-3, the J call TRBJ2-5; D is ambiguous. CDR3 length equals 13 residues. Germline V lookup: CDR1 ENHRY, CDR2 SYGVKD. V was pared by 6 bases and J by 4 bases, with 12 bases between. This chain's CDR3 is CAIRSDFSETQYF. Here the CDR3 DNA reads TGTGCCATCAGATCTGACTTCTCAGAGACCCAGTACTTC.

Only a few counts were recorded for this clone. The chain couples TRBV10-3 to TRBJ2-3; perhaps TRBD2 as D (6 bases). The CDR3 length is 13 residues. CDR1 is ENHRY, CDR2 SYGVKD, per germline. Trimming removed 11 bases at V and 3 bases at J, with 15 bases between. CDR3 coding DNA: TGTGCCGCCAAGGCTAGCGTGACAGATACGCAGTATTTT. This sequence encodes CAAKASVTDTQYF.

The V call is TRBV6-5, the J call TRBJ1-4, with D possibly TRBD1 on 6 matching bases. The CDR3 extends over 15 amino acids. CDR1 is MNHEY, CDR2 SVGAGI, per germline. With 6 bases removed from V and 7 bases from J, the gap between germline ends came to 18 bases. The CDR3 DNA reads TGTGCCAGCAGCCGGCGGGGGCAGGGAGGTGAAAAACTGTTTTTT. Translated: CASSRRGQGGEKLFF.

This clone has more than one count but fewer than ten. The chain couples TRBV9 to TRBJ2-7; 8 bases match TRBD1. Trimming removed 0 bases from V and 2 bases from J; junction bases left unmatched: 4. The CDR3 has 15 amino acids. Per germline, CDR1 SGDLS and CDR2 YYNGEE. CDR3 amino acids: CASSVGDRRTYEQYF. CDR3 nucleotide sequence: TGTGCCAGCAGCGTAGGGGACAGGCGAACCTACGAGCAGTACTTC.

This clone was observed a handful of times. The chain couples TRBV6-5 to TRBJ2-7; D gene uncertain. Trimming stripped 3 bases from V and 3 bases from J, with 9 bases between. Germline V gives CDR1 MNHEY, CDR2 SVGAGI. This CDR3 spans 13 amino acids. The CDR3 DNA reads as TGTGCCAGCAGTTATGGCAGATACTACGAGCAGTACTTC. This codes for CASSYGRYYEQYF.

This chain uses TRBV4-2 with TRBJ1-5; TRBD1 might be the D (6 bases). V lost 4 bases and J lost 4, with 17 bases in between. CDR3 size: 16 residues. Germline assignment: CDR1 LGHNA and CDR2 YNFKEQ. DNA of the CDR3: TGTGCCAGCAGCCCGTTGGACAGTGAGGGGAATCAGCCCCAGCATTTT. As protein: CASSPLDSEGNQPQHF.

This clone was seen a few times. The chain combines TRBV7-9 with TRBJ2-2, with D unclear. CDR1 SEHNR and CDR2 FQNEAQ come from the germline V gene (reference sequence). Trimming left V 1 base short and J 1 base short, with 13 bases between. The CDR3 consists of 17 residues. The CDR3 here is CASSLVSGSQNTGELFF. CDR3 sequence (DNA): TGTGCCAGCAGCTTAGTGTCTGGAAGTCAGAACACCGGGGAGCTGTTTTTT. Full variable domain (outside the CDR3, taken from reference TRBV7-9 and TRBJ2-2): DTGVSQNPRHKITKRGQNVTFRCDPISEHNRLYWYRQTLGQGPEFLTYFQNEAQLEKSRLLSDRFSAERPKGSFSTLEIQRTEQGDSAMYLCASSLVSGSQNTGELFFGEGSRLTVL.

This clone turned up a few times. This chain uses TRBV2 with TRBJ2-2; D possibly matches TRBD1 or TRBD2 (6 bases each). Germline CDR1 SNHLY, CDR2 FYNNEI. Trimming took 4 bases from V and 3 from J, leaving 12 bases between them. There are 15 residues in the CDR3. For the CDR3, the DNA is TGTGCCAGCAGTGTAAGGGGGGCGGACACCGGGGAGCTGTTTTTT. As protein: CASSVRGADTGELFF. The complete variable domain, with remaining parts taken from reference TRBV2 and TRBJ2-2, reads EPEVTQTPSHQVTQMGQEVILRCVPISNHLYFYWYRQILGQKVEFLVSFYNNEISEKSEIFDDQFSVERPDGSNFTLKIRSTKLEDSAMYFCASSVRGADTGELFFGEGSRLTVL.